The TCR beta chain under discussion was sequenced for a study of tumor-infiltrating lymphocytes in localized non-small cell lung cancer. Only in-frame clones appear in the TCRdb table, and some are missing; sequencing was by immunoSEQ multiplex PCR. This table holds tens of thousands of clones, approximately 64% found once. Trimming stripped 8 bases from V and 4 bases from J, with 14 bases between. CDR3 length: 13 amino acids. Germline-derived CDR1 and CDR2 are SNHLY and FYNNEI. The chain employs TRBV2 and TRBJ1-2, with TRBD1 as a possible D gene (6 bases). The clonotype was recovered from a human donor with non-small cell lung cancer. Material: lung tumor tissue. The DNA for the CDR3 is TGTGCCAGCCGGACAGAACAGGGCTATGGCTACACCTTC. Amino acid sequence: CASRTEQGYGYTF.